Below, one T cell receptor (beta chain) is given with its context. The antigen is undetermined. These data originate in a study of cytomegalovirus exposure and HLA in healthy donors. Overall study: Per a later analysis, the roughly 690 first-cohort and approximately 120 validation repertoires shared one platform. Findings and caveats of the study: CMV antigen specificity was confirmed in vitro for a few CMV-associated chains. The listing of fewer than 200 TCR beta chains classed them as cytomegalovirus-associated. The majority of TCR sequences were rare, yet some public TCRs appeared in many donors.

TCRdb keeps only in-frame clones here, not all; method: immunoSEQ multiplex PCR. The sample records about 120,000 clones, roughly 90% being singletons. Germline assignment: CDR1 SGHRS and CDR2 YFSETQ. The trim removed 2 bases at V and 0 bases at J, leaving 7 bases unmatched. The CDR3 has 16 residues. The receptor comes from a woman between 18 and 30 years old in good health and CMV-seropositive. The sequenced sample consisted of PBMCs. This chain connects TRBV5-1 to TRBJ2-5, with 7 bases fitting TRBD1. The CDR3: CASSLTTGTDQETQYF. CDR3 DNA sequence: TGCGCCAGCAGCTTAACCACCGGGACAGACCAAGAGACCCAGTACTTC.